This T cell receptor (beta chain) was found in a study of T cells in Graves' hyperthyroidism and ophthalmopathy. This clonotype was counted many times. Its antigen remains unidentified. Study-level points and caveats: Blood held most thyroid clonotypes expanded above 0.001 frequency. Stable hyperthyroidism was told apart from ophthalmopathy by a model built on 13 V-J features.

Authors of the study amplified TCR beta CDR3 regions from RNA transcripts. HTBI primers were employed in a first-round RT-PCR of the TCR CDR3. One entry per CDR3 protein, called by TCRdb with MiXCR from the multiplex PCR reads. The sample lists over 700,000 distinct CDR3 sequences; roughly 40% were seen once. CDR1 SGDLS and CDR2 YYNGEE come from the germline V gene. Trimming took 3 bases from V and 5 from J, leaving 12 bases between them. This CDR3 has 14 amino acids. The genes are TRBV9 and TRBJ1-5, with a possible D match to TRBD1 (5 bases). This TCR came from a man aged 18 to 30 with Graves' hyperthyroidism. The source material was blood. CDR3 loop: CASSADTIDQPQHF. The DNA of the CDR3 is TGTGCCAGCAGCGCGGACACGATCGATCAGCCCCAGCATTTT.